Below, 3 T cell receptor beta chains from the same sample are listed, as sequenced in a study of shared clonotypes between healthy human individuals (dated by TCRdb to 2020 to 2021). Libraries were constructed by the immunoSEQ multiplex PCR assay. Not all clones reach the TCRdb copy of this immuneACCESS table, which keeps in-frame sequences only. Checked studies attribute under half of the gap to unresolved V genes and leave the rest unexplained. Recorded for this sample are 950,000 to 1,100,000 clones; roughly 80% of them occurred a single time. 1.4% of the sample is taken by the ten largest. The specimen sequenced was memory CD4+ T cells sorted from blood. The cell subset or site label for this specimen denotes: CD45RA-negative fraction. The receptor set was obtained from a man aged 18 to 30 in good health.

The V call is TRBV2, the J call TRBJ1-1; 7 positions match TRBD1. V lost 7 bases to trimming and J lost 2 bases; unmatched junction nucleotides: 10. The V gene's germline CDR1 is SNHLY and CDR2 FYNNEI. This CDR3 has 15 residues. Written as DNA, the CDR3 is TGTGCCAGCATCCCGGGACAGATACAAAACACTGAAGCTTTCTTT. It specifies CASIPGQIQNTEAFF.

This clone has a handful of counts. Other DNA sequences in the same sample also yield this CDR3. The gene calls are TRBV4-1 and TRBJ1-5; D might be TRBD1 (5 bases). V shed 1 base and J shed 3 bases, with 10 bases lying between them. Germline values: CDR1 MGHRA, CDR2 YSYEKL. The CDR3 sequence is 15 residues long. The CDR3 nucleotides read TGCGCCAGCAGCCAAGTCCAGGGTAACAATCAGCCCCAGCATTTT. This sequence encodes CASSQVQGNNQPQHF.

The chain links TRBV18 to TRBJ2-3; no definite D call. The CDR3 covers 12 residues. Germline V gene data show CDR1 as KGHSH and CDR2 as LQKENI. Trimming removed 3 bases at V and 4 bases at J, with 5 bases between. The CDR3 sequence is CASSPESDTQYF. As DNA, the CDR3 is TGTGCCAGCTCACCGGAGTCAGATACGCAGTATTTT.